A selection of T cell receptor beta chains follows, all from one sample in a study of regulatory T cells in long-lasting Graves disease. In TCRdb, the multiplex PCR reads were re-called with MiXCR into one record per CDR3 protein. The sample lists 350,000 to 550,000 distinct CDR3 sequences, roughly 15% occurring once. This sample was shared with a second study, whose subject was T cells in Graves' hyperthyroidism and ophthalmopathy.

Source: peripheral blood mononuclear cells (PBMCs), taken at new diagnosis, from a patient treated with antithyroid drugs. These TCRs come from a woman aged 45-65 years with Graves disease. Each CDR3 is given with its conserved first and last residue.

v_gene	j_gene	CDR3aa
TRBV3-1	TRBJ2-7	CASSQGYLGGDRGYNEQYF
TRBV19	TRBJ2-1	CASKDSLGSYNEQFF
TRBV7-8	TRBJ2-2	CASSLGPLAGDAGELFF
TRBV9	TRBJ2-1	CASSVWERGYNEQFF
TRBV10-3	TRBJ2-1	CATKSSGTGKLEGSYNEQFF
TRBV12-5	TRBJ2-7	CASGLATLAGGPGEQYF
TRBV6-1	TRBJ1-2	CASGRTGGVYGYTF
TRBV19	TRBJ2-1	CASRHMRGRGVTNEQFF
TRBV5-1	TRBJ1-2	CASSLSEGPYGYTF
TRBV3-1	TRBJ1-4	CASSQVPDGNEKLFF
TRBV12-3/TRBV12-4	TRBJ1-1	CASSSPMGLWNTEAFF
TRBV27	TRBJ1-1	CASSTRRGLNTEAFF
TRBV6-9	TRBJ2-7	CASSYAGLAGGHSYEQYF
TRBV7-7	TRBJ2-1	CASSSKIGGGEQFF
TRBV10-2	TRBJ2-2	CASSEFWDRAGTGELFF
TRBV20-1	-	CSAPPGTSGRAEEIKETQYF
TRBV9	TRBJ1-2	CASSVAATAFNYGCTF
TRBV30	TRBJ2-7	CAWTKGTYEQYF
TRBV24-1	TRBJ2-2	CATSGAGTAYTGELFF
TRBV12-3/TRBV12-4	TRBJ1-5	CASSSDILSNQPQHF
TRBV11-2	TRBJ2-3	CASSLFSEDTQYF
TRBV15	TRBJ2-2	CATSTTLSGSGTGELFF
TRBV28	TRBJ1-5	CASSRQELNQPQHF
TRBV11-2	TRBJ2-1	CASSPTSGRNEQFF
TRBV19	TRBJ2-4	CASSLGGTGEAKNIQYF
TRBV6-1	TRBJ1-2	CASITRASPANYGYTF
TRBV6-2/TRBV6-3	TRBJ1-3	CASSYTQGPGNTIYF
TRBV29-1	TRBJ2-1	CSVGFGNNEQFF
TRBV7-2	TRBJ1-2	CASSPRWSNYGYTF
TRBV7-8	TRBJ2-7	CASSPLRAGWAEQYF